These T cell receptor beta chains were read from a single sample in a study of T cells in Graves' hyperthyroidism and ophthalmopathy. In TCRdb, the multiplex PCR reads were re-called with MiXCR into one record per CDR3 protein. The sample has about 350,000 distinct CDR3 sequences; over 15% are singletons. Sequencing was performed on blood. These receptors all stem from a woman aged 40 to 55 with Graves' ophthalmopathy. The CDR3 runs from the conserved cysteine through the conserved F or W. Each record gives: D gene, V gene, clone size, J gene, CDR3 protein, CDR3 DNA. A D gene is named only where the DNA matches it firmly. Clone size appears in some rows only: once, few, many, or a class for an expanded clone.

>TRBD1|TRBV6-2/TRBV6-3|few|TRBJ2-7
CASSGQGSLRNEQYF
TGTGCCAGCAGTGGACAGGGTTCCCTAAGGAACGAGCAGTACTTC
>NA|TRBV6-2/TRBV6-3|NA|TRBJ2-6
CASSYSSPLRASGANVLTF
TGTGCCAGCAGTTACTCGTCCCCCCTTCGTGCGTCTGGGGCCAACGTCCTGACTTTC
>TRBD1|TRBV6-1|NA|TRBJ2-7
CASKNRGRGYEQYF
TGTGCCAGCAAGAACCGGGGCAGGGGGTACGAGCAGTACTTC
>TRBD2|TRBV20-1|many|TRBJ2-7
CSAPGLAGGPQQYF
TGCAGTGCTCCTGGACTAGCGGGAGGGCCGCAGCAGTACTTC
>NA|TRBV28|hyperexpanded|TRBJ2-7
CASSLAQGPYEQYF
TGTGCCAGCAGTTTAGCCCAGGGTCCCTACGAGCAGTACTTC
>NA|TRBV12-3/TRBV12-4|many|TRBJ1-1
CASSLIGQNTEAFF
TGTGCCAGCAGTTTAATCGGACAGAACACTGAAGCTTTCTTT
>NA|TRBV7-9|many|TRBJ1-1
CASSLQRTALTNTEAFF
TGTGCCAGCAGCTTACAGAGGACGGCTCTTACGAACACTGAAGCTTTCTTT
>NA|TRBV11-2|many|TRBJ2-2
CASSLVWGEDTGELFF
TGTGCCAGCAGCTTAGTTTGGGGCGAGGACACCGGGGAGCTGTTTTTT
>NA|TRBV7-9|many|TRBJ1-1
CASQGNTEAFF
TGTGCCAGCCAGGGGAACACTGAAGCTTTCTTT
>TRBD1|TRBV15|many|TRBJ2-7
CATSTTGTGYNEQYF
TGTGCCACCAGCACAACAGGGACAGGGTATAACGAGCAGTACTTC
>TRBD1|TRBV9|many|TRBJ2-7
CASSIGQGPSYEQYF
TGTGCCAGCAGCATCGGACAGGGCCCGTCCTACGAGCAGTACTTC
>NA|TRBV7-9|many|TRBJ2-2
CASSLDRAPGELFF
TGTGCCAGCAGCTTAGACAGAGCACCCGGGGAGCTGTTTTTT
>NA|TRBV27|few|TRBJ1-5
CASSLYSGVSNQPQHF
TGTGCCAGCAGTTTATATTCTGGGGTTAGCAATCAGCCCCAGCATTTT
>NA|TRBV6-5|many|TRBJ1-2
CASARANYGYTF
TGTGCCAGCGCCCGGGCTAACTATGGCTACACCTTC
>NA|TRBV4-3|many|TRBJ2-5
CASSQERGRETQYF
TGCGCCAGCAGCCAAGAGAGGGGACGAGAGACCCAGTACTTC
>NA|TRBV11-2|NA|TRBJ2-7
CASSLDAGRVPYEQYF
TGTGCCAGCAGCTTAGATGCGGGCAGGGTCCCCTACGAGCAGTACTTC
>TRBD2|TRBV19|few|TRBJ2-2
CASSSEPGLAGELFF
TGTGCCAGTAGTAGCGAACCGGGACTAGCCGGGGAGCTGTTTTTT
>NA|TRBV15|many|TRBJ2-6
CATGGALSGANVLTF
TGTGCCACCGGTGGGGCCCTTTCTGGGGCCAACGTCCTGACTTTC
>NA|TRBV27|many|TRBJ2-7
CASSPLSHGRDVDYEQYF
TGTGCCAGCAGTCCTTTATCCCATGGTAGGGATGTTGACTACGAGCAGTACTTC
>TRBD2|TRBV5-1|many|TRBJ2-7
CASSSMGGGLDEQYF
TGCGCCAGCAGCTCGATGGGGGGGGGATTGGACGAGCAGTACTTC
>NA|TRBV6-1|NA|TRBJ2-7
CASSESGTGSYEQYF
TGTGCCAGCAGTGAATCTGGGACGGGCTCCTACGAGCAGTACTTC
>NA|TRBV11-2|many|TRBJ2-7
CASRFPGRSYEQYF
TGTGCCAGCAGGTTCCCAGGCCGCTCCTACGAGCAGTACTTC
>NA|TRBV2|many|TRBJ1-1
CASSERGGRAFF
TGTGCCAGCAGTGAAAGGGGGGGAAGAGCTTTCTTT
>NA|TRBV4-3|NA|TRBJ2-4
CASSQEWNAPHAKNIQYF
TGCGCCAGCAGCCAAGAGTGGAACGCTCCCCACGCCAAAAACATTCAGTACTTC
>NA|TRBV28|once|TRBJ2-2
CASQKQTNTGELFF
TGTGCCAGCCAAAAGCAGACGAACACCGGGGAGCTGTTTTTT
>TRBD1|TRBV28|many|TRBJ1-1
CASRGPGQGAFEAFF
TGTGCCAGCAGGGGACCGGGACAGGGGGCATTTGAAGCTTTCTTT
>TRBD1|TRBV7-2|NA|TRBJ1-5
CASSLTGGPNQPQHF
TGTGCCAGCAGCTTAACAGGGGGCCCCAATCAGCCCCAGCATTTT
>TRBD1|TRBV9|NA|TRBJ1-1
CASSFGQGVTEAFF
TGTGCCAGCAGTTTCGGGCAGGGGGTCACTGAAGCTTTCTTT